This T cell receptor beta chain was identified in a study of CD8 T cells in ankylosing spondylitis. The sample holds many counts of this clonotype. The antigen is not known. Germline values: CDR1 SQVTM, CDR2 ANQGSEA. The CDR3 spans 13 residues. The V and J ends lost 8 bases and 2 bases respectively, with 13 bases between them. Study-wide results and caveats: The clones that were linked to disease were reported to be significantly enriched in matched synovial fluid samples from ankylosing spondylitis patients. One TCR beta motif, made up of under ten highly homologous variants, appeared characteristic of ankylosing spondylitis blood.

Quantitative 5'-RACE with molecular barcodes generated TCR beta libraries. Each CDR3 protein gets one entry after TCRdb re-called the 5' RACE reads with MiXCR. This table holds around 770,000 distinct CDR3 sequences, 10% to 15% found once. This sequence originates from a male donor with ankylosing spondylitis. The V gene is TRBV29-1, the J gene TRBJ2-1; D may be TRBD2 (5 bases). Sample: blood, either unsorted or a sorted T cell fraction (not recorded which). The CDR3 loop reads CSSHMGAYNEQFF. In nucleotides, the CDR3 is TGCAGCTCTCATATGGGAGCCTACAATGAGCAGTTCTTC.